This T cell receptor (beta chain) was captured in a study of beta chain features in type 1 diabetes (dated by TCRdb to 2016 to 2019). Notes on the research overall: Mean age, gender distribution, total cell number and subset yield did not differ between patients and healthy donors. A total of around 110,000,000 sorted cells were examined across all samples, and RNA yield correlated strongly with the number of cells per subset. In the study, TCRB repertoires of sorted circulating CD4+ T cell subsets from recently diagnosed type 1 diabetes patients were compared with those of matched healthy donors. Whereas all 30 or so donors provided naive and central memory subsets, regulatory and stem cell-like memory subsets were isolated from just 8 patients and roughly 8 healthy donors. Broad study findings and their caveats: Type 1 diabetes patients showed a moderate but significant shortening of TCRB CDR3 length in all four CD4+ subsets. Patients with type 1 diabetes made fewer insertions and deleted more nucleotides at VDJ recombination sites, implying thymic rearrangement abnormalities. Sequencing cDNA rather than genomic DNA could over-represent highly expressing activated cells, although activation and CD3 levels did not differ between groups. Naive, central memory and regulatory TCRB repertoires appeared more similar among patients than among healthy donors. PCR might favor shorter templates, but patient and control samples were amplified and corrected together, so any skew would affect both groups equally. HLA sub-analyses involved small numbers of individuals, so any influence of HLA type on TCRB rearrangement remained unresolved.

CDR1 KGHSH and CDR2 LQKENI are derived from the germline V gene. The CDR3 numbers 17 residues from cysteine through phenylalanine. Only the CDR3 DNA is retained, 51 bases long and in frame from the first base. After removal of 3 bases from V and 1 base from J, the junction retains 1 base not matched to a gene. All of the isolated RNA was reverse transcribed with the High Capacity cDNA Reverse Transcription Kit, so expressed TCRB transcripts were sequenced. Naive, central memory and regulatory T cell samples underwent deep immunoSEQ sequencing, averaging around 3.7 million total reads per sample. Sorted cells were lysed in RLT buffer, and RNA was extracted using DNase-treated RNeasy Micro or Mini kits according to cell number. Each cell subset was processed on its own to prevent cross-contamination, while patient and healthy donor samples were processed together. The immunoSEQ multiplex PCR was used to amplify TCRB sequences from cDNA, generating 87-bp fragments that spanned the CDR3 region. Sequencing of the amplicons was done on the Illumina HiSeq platform. The original methods were these. PCR bias was computationally corrected using synthetic template baselines, reads within Hamming distance 2 were collapsed, and singletons that could not be merged were discarded. Reads were aligned against IMGT to assign V, D and J genes, CDR3 length and insertions or deletions at six rearrangement sites. Within each subset, clonotype counts were normalized to sorted cell number, and only after that were true diversity and Gini coefficients computed with the tcR R package. Repertoire sharing was quantified using the overlap coefficient calculated on TCRB nucleotide sequences. Out-of-frame TCRB sequences from naive cells were analyzed to stand in for the pre-selection repertoire. This immuneACCESS table, as held by TCRdb, lists in-frame sequences with V and J called but not all clones. Of the missing ones, under half trace to an unresolved V gene in checked studies; the others have no known cause. V, J and clone size are those of that table, while D and trimming were read from the DNA. Across this sample there are roughly 340,000 clones, with roughly 14% seen only once. Roughly 0.015% of the sample belongs to the ten largest clones.

A single peripheral blood draw of approximately 120 mL on average was collected from each donor into heparinised tubes. Naive, central memory, regulatory and stem cell-like memory CD4+ T cells were sorted on a BD FACSAria II using a panel including CD45RO, CCR7, CD25, CD127, CD95 and CD27. A purity above 95% was achieved for all sorted populations. Right away, PBMCs were isolated by Lymphoprep density gradient centrifugation and were stained directly, with no culture step. So that batch effects would be minimized, each experiment stained and sorted samples in pairs, pairing one healthy donor with one patient. Comment on this clone: Its binding antigen is unknown. One base away there is no much larger clone; base qualities are not given.

The TCR originated in a woman aged 18 to 35 with type 1 diabetes. The chain employs TRBV18 and TRBJ2-1; 15 junctional bases match TRBD2. The specimen was naive CD4+ T cells from blood. This sample's cell subset or site label indicates: true naive CD4+ T cells. CDR3 sequence: CASSPGTSGRSYNEQFF. Here is the DNA: TGTGCCAGCTCACCCGGGACTAGCGGGAGGTCCTACAATGAGCAGTTCTTC.